This entry is about one TCR beta chain. The antigen remains unidentified. The entry originates in a study of T cells after yellow fever vaccination. TCR cDNA, made by 5'RACE template switching, carried an added universal primer site and UMIs. TCRdb re-analysed the 5' RACE reads in MiXCR, keeping a single row per CDR3 protein. Seen here are around 200,000 distinct CDR3 sequences, 8% to 13% observed once, and the top ten hold 35% to 45%. This CDR3 has 15 residues. The V end was cut by 1 base, the J end by 4 bases, with 12 bases between. Germline V gives CDR1 SGHDT, CDR2 YYEEEE. Study findings and constraints: Re-detected after boosting: most primary clones, 96% of CD4 and about 89% of CD8. The CD4 and CD8 compartments had a small share of their clonotypes in common.

This receptor was identified in a man younger than 35 who received the YFV17D yellow fever vaccine. The chain couples TRBV5-6 to TRBJ2-1, with D uncertain. Sequenced material: CD8+ T cells sorted from PBMCs, taken 15 days after the yellow fever booster vaccination. The CDR3 protein is CASSLQDGPYNEQFF. CDR3 bases: TGTGCCAGCAGCTTGCAGGACGGGCCATACAATGAGCAGTTCTTC.